A single T cell receptor (beta chain) is shown here with its context. Antigen: not known. Time point in this sample: newly diagnosed GD, antithyroid drugs for less than 3 months. The authors made the TCR library using RNA they extracted from PBMCs. The data were taken from a study of regulatory T cells in long-lasting Graves disease. The germline V gene encodes CDR1 MNHNS and CDR2 SASEGT. The CDR3 runs 13 residues. Trimming left V 7 bases short and J 1 base short, with 8 bases between. Study-wide points: Between persistent patients, 2,500 to 3,500 public clonotypes were shared, exceeding the 966 shared between new patients.

Building of the TCR beta libraries involved iRepertoire HTBI primers and Arm-PCR of CDR3 regions. Each CDR3 protein is one row after TCRdb ran MiXCR on the multiplex PCR reads. The sample lists roughly 560,000 distinct CDR3 sequences, more than 15% occurring once. These data were likewise used in another study, on T cells in Graves' hyperthyroidism and ophthalmopathy. From that paper: Those with hyperthyroidism were 18 to 65 years old, newly diagnosed, and ill for under 2 months. The HTBI primer set drove a first-round RT-PCR of the TCR CDR3. Among clonotypes expanded in thyroid above 0.001, most were also found in blood.

J is TRBJ1-3 and V is TRBV6-1; unclear D gene. The source is a woman aged 35-60 years with Graves disease. The source material was peripheral blood mononuclear cells (PBMCs), sampled at new diagnosis, from a patient treated with antithyroid drugs. This CDR3 reads CASTPESGNTIYF. The CDR3 nucleotides read TGTGCCAGCACCCCGGAGTCTGGAAACACCATATATTTT.